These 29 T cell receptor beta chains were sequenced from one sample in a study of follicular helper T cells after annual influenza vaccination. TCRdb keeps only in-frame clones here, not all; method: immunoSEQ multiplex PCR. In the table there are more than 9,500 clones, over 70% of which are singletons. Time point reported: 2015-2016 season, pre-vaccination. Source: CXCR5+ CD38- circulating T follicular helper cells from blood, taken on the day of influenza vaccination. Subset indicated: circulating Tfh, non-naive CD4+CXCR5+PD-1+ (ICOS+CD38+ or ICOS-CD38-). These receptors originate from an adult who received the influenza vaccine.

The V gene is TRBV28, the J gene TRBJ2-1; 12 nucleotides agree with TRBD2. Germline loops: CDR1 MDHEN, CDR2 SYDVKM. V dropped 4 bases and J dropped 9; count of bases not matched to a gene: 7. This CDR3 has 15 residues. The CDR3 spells CASSSSGGAGSEQFF. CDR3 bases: TGTGCCAGCAGTTCTAGCGGGGGGGCCGGTAGTGAGCAGTTCTTC. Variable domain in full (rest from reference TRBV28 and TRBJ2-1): DVKVTQSSRYLVKRTGEKVFLECVQDMDHENMFWYRQDPGLGLRLIYFSYDVKMKEKGDIPEGYSVSREKKERFSLILESASTNQTSMYLCASSSSGGAGSEQFFGPGTRLTVL.

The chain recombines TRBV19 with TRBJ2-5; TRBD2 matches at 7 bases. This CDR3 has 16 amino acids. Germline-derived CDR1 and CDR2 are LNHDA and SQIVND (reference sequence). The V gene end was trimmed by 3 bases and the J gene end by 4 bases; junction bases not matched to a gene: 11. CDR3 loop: CASSMFGSGVGETQYF. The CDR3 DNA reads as TGTGCCAGTAGTATGTTTGGAAGCGGGGTCGGAGAGACCCAGTACTTC. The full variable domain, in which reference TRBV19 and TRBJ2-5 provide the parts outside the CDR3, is DGGITQSPKYLFRKEGQNVTLSCEQNLNHDAMYWYRQDPGQGLRLIYYSQIVNDFQKGDIAEGYSVSREKKESFPLTVTSAQKNPTAFYLCASSMFGSGVGETQYFGPGTRLLVL.

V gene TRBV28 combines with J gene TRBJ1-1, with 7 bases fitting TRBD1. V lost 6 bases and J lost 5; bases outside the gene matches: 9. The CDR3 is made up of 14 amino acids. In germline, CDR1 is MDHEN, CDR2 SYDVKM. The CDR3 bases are TGTGCCAGCAGACCAACAGGGGCTACTACTGAAGCTTTCTTT. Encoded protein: CASRPTGATTEAFF.

For the CDR3, the DNA is TGTGCCAGCAGCTTGACCAGGGGAGTTCCTATATATTTT. Its translation: CASSLTRGVPIYF. The chain combines TRBV7-8 with TRBJ1-3, with D maybe TRBD1 (6 bases). The germline CDR1 and CDR2 sequences are SGHVS and FQNEAQ. The V end was cut by 3 bases, the J end by 13 bases, with 16 bases between. This CDR3 spans 13 amino acids. Full variable domain (remainder filled in from reference TRBV7-8 and TRBJ1-3): GAGVSQSPRYKVAKRGQDVALRCDPISGHVSLFWYQQALGQGPEFLTYFQNEAQLDKSGLPSDRFFAERPEGSVSTLKIQRTQQEDSAVYLCASSLTRGVPIYFGEGSWLTVV.

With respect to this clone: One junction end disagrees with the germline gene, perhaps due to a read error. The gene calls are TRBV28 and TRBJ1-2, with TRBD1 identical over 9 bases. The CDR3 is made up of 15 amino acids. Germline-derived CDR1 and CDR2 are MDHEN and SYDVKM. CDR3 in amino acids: CLRGGGQGTAWGYTF. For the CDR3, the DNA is TGCCTCCGCGGGGGGGGACAGGGAACGGCGTGGGGCTACACCTTC.

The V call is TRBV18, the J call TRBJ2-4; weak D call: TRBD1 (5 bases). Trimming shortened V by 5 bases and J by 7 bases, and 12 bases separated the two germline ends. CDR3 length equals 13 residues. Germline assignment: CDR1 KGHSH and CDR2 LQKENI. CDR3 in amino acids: CASSVQRGNIQYF. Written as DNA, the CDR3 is TGTGCCAGCTCAGTACAAAGGGGCAACATTCAGTACTTC.

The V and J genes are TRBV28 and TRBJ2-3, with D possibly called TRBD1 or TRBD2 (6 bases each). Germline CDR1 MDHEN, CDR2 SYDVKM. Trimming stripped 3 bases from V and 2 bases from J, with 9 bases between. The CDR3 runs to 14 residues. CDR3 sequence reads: CASSFWGATDTQYF. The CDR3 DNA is TGTGCCAGCAGTTTTTGGGGGGCCACAGATACGCAGTATTTT.

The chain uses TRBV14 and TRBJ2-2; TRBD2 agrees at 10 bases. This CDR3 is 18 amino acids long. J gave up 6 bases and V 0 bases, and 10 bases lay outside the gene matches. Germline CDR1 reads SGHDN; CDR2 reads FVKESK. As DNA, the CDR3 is TGTGCCAGCAGCCAAGATCGGTTGGGACTAGCGAGGGCCGGGGAGCTGTTTTTT. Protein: CASSQDRLGLARAGELFF.

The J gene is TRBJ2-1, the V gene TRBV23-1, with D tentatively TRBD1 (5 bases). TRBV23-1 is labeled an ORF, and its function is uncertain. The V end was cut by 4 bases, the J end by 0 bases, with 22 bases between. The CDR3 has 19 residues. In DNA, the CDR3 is TGCGCCAGCAGTCTCCGCGAGTTGGGGCGCCCAGGCTCCTACAATGAGCAGTTCTTC. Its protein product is CASSLRELGRPGSYNEQFF.

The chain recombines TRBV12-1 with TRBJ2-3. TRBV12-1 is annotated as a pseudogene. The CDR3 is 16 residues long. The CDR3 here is CASSCLTDPARDTQYF. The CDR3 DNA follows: TGTGCCAGCAGCTGCCTCACGGACCCGGCACGAGATACGCAGTATTTT.

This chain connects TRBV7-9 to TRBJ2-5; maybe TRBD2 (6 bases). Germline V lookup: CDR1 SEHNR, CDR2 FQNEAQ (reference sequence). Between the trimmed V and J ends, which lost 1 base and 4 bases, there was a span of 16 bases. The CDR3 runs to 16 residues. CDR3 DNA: TGTGCCAGCAGCTTAGGGACGGCTGGGGGGACAGAGACCCAGTACTTC. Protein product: CASSLGTAGGTETQYF.

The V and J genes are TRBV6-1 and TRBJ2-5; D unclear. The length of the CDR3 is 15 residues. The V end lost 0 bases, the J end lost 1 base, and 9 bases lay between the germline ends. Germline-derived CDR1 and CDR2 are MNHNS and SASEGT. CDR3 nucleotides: TGTGCCAGCAGTGAAGCGGTCAGGTTCCAAGAGACCCAGTACTTC. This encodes CASSEAVRFQETQYF.

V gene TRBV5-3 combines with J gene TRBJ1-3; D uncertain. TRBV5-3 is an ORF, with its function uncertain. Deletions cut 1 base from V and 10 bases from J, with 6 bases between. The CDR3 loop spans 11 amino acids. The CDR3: CARSLSRTIYF. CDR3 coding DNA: TGTGCCAGAAGCTTGTCACGGACCATATATTTT.

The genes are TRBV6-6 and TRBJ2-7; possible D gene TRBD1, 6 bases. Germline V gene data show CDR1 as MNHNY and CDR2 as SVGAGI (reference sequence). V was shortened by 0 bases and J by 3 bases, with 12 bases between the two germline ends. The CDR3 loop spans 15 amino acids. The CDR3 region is CASSYSGTRNYEQYF. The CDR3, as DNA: TGTGCCAGCAGTTACTCGGGGACACGGAACTACGAGCAGTACTTC.

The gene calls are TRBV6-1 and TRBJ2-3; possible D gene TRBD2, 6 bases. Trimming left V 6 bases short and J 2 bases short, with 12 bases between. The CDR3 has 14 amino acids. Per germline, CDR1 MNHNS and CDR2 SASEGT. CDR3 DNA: TGTGCCAGCAGGTTCTGGACTAACACAGATACGCAGTATTTT. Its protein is CASRFWTNTDTQYF.

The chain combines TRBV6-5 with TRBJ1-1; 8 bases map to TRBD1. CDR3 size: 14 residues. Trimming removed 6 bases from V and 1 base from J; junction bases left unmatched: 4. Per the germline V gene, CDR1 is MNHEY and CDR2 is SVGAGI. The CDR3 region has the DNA TGTGCCAGCAGCCTACAGGGGGAGAACACTGAAGCTTTCTTT. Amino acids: CASSLQGENTEAFF.

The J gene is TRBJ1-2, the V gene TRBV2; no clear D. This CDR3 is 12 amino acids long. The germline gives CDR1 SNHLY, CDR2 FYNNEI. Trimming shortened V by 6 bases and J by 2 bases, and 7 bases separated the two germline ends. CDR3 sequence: CASSRENYGYTF. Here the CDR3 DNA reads TGTGCCAGCAGCAGAGAAAACTATGGCTACACCTTC.

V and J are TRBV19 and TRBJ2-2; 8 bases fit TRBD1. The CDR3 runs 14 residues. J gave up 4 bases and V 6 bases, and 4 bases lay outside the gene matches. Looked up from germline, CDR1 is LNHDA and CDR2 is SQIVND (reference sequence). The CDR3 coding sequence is TGTGCCAGTAGGAAGACAGGGGCCACCGGGGAGCTGTTTTTT. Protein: CASRKTGATGELFF.

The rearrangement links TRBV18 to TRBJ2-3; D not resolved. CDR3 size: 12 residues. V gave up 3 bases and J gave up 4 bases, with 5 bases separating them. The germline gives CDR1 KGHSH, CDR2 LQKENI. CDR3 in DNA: TGTGCCAGCTCACCTTTGTCAGATACGCAGTATTTT. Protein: CASSPLSDTQYF.

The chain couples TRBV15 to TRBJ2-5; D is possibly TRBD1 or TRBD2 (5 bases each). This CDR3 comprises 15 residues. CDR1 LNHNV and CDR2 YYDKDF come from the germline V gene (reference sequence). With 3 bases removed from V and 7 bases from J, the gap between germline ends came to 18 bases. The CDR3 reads CATSRIPGPSGTQYF. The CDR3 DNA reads TGTGCCACCAGCAGGATACCGGGGCCCTCAGGGACCCAGTACTTC.

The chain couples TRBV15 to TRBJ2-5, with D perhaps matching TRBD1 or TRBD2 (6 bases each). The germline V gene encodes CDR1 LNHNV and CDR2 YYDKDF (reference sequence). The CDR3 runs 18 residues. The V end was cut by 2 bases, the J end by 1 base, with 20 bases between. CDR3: CATSRKSTAGHSQETQYF. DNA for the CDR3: TGTGCCACCAGCAGAAAATCGACTGCGGGACACTCCCAAGAGACCCAGTACTTC.

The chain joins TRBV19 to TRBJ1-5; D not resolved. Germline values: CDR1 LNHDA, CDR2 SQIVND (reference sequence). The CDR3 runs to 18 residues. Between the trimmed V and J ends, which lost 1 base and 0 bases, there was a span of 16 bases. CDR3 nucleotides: TGTGCCAGTAGTATAGGAGGGAACATACGATATAGCAATCAGCCCCAGCATTTT. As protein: CASSIGGNIRYSNQPQHF.

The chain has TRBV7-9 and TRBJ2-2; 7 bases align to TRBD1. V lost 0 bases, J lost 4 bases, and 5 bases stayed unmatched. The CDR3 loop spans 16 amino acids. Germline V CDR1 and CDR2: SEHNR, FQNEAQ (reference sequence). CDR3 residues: CASSLATGAATGELFF. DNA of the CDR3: TGTGCCAGCAGCTTAGCTACAGGGGCGGCCACCGGGGAGCTGTTTTTT.

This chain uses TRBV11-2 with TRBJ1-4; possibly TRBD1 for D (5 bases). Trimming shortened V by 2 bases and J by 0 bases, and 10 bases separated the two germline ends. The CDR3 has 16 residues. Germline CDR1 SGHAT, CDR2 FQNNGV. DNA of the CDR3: TGTGCCAGCAGCTTAAGGCAGGGAACAACTAATGAAAAACTGTTTTTT. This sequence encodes CASSLRQGTTNEKLFF.

CDR3 in amino acids: CASSASGGIRGEQYF. The CDR3, as DNA: TGTGCCAGCAGCGCTAGCGGGGGGATTCGCGGCGAGCAGTACTTC. The rearrangement joins TRBV11-2 to TRBJ2-7, with TRBD2 matching over 11 bases. The J segment lost 6 bases and the V segment lost 5 bases, leaving 9 bases of the junction unmatched. This CDR3 spans 15 amino acids. Germline CDR1 SGHAT, CDR2 FQNNGV.

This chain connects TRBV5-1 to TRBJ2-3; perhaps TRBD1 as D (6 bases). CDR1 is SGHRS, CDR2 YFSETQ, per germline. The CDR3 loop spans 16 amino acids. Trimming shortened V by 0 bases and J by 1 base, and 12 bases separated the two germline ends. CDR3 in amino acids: CASSLATGSGTDTQYF. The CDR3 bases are TGCGCCAGCAGCTTGGCCACAGGGTCTGGCACAGATACGCAGTATTTT.

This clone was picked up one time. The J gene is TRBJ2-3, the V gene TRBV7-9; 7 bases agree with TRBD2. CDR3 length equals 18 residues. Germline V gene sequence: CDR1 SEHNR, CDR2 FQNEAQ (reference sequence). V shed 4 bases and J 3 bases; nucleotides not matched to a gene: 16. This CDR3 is CASSSVLIGGTGTDTQYF. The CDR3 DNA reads TGTGCCAGCAGCTCAGTCCTGATCGGGGGGACCGGAACAGATACGCAGTATTTT.

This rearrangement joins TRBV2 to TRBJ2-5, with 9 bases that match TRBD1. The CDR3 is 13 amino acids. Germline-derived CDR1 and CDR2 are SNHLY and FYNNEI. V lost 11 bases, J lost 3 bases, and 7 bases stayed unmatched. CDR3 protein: CAGNRGREETQYF. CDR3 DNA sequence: TGTGCCGGAAACAGGGGGCGGGAAGAGACCCAGTACTTC.

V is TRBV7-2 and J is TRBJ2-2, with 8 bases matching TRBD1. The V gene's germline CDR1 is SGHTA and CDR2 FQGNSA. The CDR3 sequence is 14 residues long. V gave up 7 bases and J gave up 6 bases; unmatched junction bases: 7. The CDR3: CASNDPGQAGELFF. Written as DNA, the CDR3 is TGTGCCAGCAACGACCCGGGACAGGCCGGGGAGCTGTTTTTT.